This TCR beta chain was sequenced during a study of control samples from healthy donors and cancer patients. Profiled with immunoSEQ multiplex PCR; TCRdb holds only in-frame clones, not every one. The data hold about 120,000 clones, with about 91% observed a single time. The length of the CDR3 is 17 residues. V shed 5 bases and J 0 bases; nucleotides not matched to a gene: 10. The V gene's germline CDR1 is SGHVS and CDR2 FQNEAQ. The V call is TRBV7-8, the J call TRBJ2-3, with 8 bases that match TRBD2. The specimen was blood. The sequence derives from a middle-aged man in good health. The CDR3 spells CASSRTGGGLSTDTQYF. CDR3 nucleotide sequence: TGTGCCAGCAGCCGTACCGGCGGGGGGCTCAGCACAGATACGCAGTATTTT.